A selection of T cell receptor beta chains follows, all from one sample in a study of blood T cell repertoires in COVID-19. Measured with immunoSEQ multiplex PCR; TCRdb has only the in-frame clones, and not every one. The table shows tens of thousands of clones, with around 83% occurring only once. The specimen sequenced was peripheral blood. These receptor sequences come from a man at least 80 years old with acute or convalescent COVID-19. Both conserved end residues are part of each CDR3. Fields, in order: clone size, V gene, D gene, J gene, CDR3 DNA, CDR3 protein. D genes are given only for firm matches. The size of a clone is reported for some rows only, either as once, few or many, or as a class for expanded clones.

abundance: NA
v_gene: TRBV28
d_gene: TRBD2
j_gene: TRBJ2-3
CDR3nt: TGTGCCAGCACCCCCGGGGGGGCCGTAGATACGCAGTATTTT
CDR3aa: CASTPGGAVDTQYF

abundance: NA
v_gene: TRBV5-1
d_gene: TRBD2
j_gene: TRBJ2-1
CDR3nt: TGCGCCAGCAGCTCGAGACCGGGACTAGACCTATTTAATGAGCAGTTCTTC
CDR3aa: CASSSRPGLDLFNEQFF

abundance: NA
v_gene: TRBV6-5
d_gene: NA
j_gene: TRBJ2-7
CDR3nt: TGTGCCACGAGACAGTTCTCCTCCTACGAGCAGTACTTC
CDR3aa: CATRQFSSYEQYF

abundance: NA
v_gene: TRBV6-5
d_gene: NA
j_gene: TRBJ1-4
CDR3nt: TGTGCCAGCAGACTATTCGGGATTACGTATGAAAAACTGTTTTTT
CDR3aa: CASRLFGITYEKLFF

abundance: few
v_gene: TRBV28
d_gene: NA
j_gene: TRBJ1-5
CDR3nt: TGTGCCAGCAGATTGGTAGGGGTTAGCAATCAGCCCCAGCATTTT
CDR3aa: CASRLVGVSNQPQHF

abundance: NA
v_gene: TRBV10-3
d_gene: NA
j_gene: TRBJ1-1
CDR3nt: TGTGCCATCAGTGAGTCGACGGGGGGCTCTTCCCTGAAGGCTTTCTTT
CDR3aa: CAISESTGGSSLKAFF

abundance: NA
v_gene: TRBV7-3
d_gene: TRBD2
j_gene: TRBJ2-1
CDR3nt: TGTGCCAGCAGCTCCAGCGGGGGCCTCTACAATGAGCAGTTCTTC
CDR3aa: CASSSSGGLYNEQFF

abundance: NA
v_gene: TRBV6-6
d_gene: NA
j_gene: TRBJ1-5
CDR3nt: TGTGCCAGCAGTTACCGTTGGGGCAGGGAGGATCAGCCCCAGCATTTT
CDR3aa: CASSYRWGREDQPQHF

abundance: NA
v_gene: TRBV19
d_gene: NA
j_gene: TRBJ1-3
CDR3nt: TGTGCCAGTAGCACGTCAGGGGAATCTGGAAACACCATATATTTT
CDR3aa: CASSTSGESGNTIYF

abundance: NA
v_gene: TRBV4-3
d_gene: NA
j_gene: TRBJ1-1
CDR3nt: TGCGCCAGCAGCCAAGATCCAGGGTCGGATGAAGCTTTCTTT
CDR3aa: CASSQDPGSDEAFF

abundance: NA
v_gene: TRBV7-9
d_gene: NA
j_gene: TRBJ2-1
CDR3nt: TGTGCCAGCAGCTTAGGGACAAGTTACAATGAGCAGTTCTTC
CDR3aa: CASSLGTSYNEQFF

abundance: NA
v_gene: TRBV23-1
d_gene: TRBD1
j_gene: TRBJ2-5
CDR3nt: TGCGCCAGCAGTCAACAAACCCGACAGGGGGCGATTAAAGAGACCCAGTACTTC
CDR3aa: CASSQQTRQGAIKETQYF

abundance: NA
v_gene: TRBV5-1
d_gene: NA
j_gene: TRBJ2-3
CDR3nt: TGCGCCAGCAGCTTGGCGGGAACGACCGACACAGATACGCAGTATTTT
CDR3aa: CASSLAGTTDTDTQYF

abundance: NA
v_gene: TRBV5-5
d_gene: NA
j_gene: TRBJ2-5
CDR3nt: TGTGCCAGCAGCCCTAGGGGGGGAGAGACCCAGTACTTC
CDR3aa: CASSPRGGETQYF

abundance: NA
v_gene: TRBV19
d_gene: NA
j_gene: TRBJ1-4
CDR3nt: TGTGCCAGTATTGACCCTCGAACGGGACACGGTAATGAAAAACTGTTTTTT
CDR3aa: CASIDPRTGHGNEKLFF

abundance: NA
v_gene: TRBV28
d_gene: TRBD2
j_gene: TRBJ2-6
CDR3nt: TGTGCCAGCAGTTCAGAGGGGAGGGCCTACTCTGGGGCCAACGTCCTGACTTTC
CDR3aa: CASSSEGRAYSGANVLTF

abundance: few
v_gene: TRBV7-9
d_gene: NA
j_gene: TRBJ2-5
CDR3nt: TGTGCCAGCACCCCCCGAACGGGAGCGGACCAAGAGACCCAGTACTTC
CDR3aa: CASTPRTGADQETQYF

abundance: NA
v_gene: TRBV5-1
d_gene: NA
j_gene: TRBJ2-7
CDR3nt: TGCGCCAGCAGCTTGGCCGAGGCGGGCGGGCAGTACTTC
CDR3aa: CASSLAEAGGQYF

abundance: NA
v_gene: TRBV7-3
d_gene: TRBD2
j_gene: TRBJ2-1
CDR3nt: TGTGCCAGCAGCCGTATAGCGGGAGGCCTTACAATGGATGAGCAGTTCTTC
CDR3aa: CASSRIAGGLTMDEQFF

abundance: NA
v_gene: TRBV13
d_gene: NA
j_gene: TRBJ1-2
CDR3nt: TGTGCCAGCAGCACCCTGGCTGGAGGCTATGGCTACACCTTC
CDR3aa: CASSTLAGGYGYTF

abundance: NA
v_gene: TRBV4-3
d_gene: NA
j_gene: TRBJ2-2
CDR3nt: TGCGCCAGCAGCCAAGAAAGGGGTTCATTCAACGGGGAGCTGTTTTTT
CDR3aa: CASSQERGSFNGELFF

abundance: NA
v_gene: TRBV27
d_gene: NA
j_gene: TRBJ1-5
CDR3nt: TGTGCCATGGGCCCGGGGGGCAGGCAGCCCCAGCATTTT
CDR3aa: CAMGPGGRQPQHF

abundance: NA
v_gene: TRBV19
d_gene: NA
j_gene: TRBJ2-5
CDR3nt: TGTGCCAGTAGTATTTACCCGGGGATCCAAGAGACCCAGTACTTC
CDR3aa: CASSIYPGIQETQYF

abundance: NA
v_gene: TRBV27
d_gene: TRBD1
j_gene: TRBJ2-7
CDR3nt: TGTGCCAGAAAGACAGGGCGCGTATCCTACGAGCAGTACTTC
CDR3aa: CARKTGRVSYEQYF

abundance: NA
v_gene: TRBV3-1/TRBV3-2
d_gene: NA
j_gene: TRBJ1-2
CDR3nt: TGTGCCAGCAGCCTCGAAGGGGGTGGAGGCTATGGCTACACCTTC
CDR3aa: CASSLEGGGGYGYTF

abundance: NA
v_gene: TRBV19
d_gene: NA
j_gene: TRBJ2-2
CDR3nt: TGTGCCAGTAGTAGTAGCGGCGCGAACACCGGGGAGCTGTTTTTT
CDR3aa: CASSSSGANTGELFF

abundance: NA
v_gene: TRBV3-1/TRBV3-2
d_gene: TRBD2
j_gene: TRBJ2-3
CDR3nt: TGTGCCAGCAGCCCCCAGCCCGGGGGGGCCCCAGATACGCAGTATTTT
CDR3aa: CASSPQPGGAPDTQYF

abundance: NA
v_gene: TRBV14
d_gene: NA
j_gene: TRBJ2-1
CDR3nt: TGTGCCAGCAGCCCAAGGGGGAGCTCCTACAATGAGCAGTTCTTC
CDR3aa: CASSPRGSSYNEQFF

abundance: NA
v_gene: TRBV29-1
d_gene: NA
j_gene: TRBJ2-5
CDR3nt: TGCAGCCACGCGGGGGCGCGCGAGACCCAGTACTTC
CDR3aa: CSHAGARETQYF

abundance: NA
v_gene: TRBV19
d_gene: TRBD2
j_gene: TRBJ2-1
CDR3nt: TGTGCCAGTAGTATAATGAGCGGGAGTTGGAATGAGCAGTTCTTC
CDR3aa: CASSIMSGSWNEQFF

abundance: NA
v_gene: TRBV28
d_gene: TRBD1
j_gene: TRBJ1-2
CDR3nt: TGTGCCAGCAGTTTGAGCCTCGGGACAGGGGATGGCTACACCTTC
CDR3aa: CASSLSLGTGDGYTF

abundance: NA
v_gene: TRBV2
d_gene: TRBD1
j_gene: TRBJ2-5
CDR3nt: TGTGCCAGCAGAGCGGGACAGGGATCTTGGGAGACCCAGTACTTC
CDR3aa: CASRAGQGSWETQYF

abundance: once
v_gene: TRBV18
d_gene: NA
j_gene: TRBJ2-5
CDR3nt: TGTGCCAGCTCCTCATCGCGTGCGGAGACCCAGTACTTC
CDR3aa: CASSSSRAETQYF

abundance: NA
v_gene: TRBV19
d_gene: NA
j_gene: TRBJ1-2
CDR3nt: TGTGCCAGTAGTATAGTGGGCGAAGGCTATGGCTACACCTTC
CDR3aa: CASSIVGEGYGYTF

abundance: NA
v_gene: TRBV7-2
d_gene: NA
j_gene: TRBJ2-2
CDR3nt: TGTGCCAGCAGCTTAGGCGGGGTAGTGTCCGGGGAGCTGTTTTTT
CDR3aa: CASSLGGVVSGELFF

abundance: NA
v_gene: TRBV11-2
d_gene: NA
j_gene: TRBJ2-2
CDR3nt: TGTGCCAGCAGCCAATCCCGATATGCCGGGGGACCGAACACCGGGGAGCTGTTTTTT
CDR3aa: CASSQSRYAGGPNTGELFF

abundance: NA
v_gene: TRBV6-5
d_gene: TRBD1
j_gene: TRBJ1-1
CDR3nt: TGTGCCAGCAGTTACGACAGGGCGAACACTGAAGCTTTCTTT
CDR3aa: CASSYDRANTEAFF

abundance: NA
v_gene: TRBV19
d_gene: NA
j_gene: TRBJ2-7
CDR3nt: TGTGCCAGTAGTATGCGCGGGTTGGCCTACGAGCAGTACTTC
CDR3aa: CASSMRGLAYEQYF

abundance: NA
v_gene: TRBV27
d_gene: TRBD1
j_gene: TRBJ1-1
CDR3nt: TGTGCCAGCAGATCCACAGGGGTAAACACTGAAGCTTTCTTT
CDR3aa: CASRSTGVNTEAFF

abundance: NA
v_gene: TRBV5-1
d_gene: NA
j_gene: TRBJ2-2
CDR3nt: TGCGCCAGCAGCTTGGTGGCTAACACCGGGGAGCTGTTTTTT
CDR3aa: CASSLVANTGELFF

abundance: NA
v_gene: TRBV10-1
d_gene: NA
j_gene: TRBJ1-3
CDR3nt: TGCGCCAGCAACGTAAAAGAGCCCTCTGGAAACACCATATATTTT
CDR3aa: CASNVKEPSGNTIYF

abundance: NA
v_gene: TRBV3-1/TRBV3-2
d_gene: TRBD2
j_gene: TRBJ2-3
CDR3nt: TGTGCCAGCAGCCATATGCGGGAGCCGGGGACAGATACGCAGTATTTT
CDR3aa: CASSHMREPGTDTQYF

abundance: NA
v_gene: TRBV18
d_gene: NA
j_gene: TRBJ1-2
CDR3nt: TGTGCCAGCTCACCGGAGGAATGGGAGAATGGCTACACCTTC
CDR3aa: CASSPEEWENGYTF

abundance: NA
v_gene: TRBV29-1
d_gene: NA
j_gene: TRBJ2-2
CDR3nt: TGCAGCGTAGGGGGATGGAACACCGGGGAGCTGTTTTTT
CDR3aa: CSVGGWNTGELFF

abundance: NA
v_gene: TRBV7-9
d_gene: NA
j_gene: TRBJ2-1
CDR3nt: TGTGCCAGCAGGAGGGGCGGGATGCCCTACAATGAGCAGTTCTTC
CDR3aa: CASRRGGMPYNEQFF

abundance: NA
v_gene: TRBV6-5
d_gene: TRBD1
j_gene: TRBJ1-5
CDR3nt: TGTGCCAGCAGTTGGGGGACAGGGGATCAGCCCCAGCATTTT
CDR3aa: CASSWGTGDQPQHF

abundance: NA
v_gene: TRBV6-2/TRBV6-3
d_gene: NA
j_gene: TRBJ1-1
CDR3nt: TGTGCCAGCAGTTACGTCGGCAGGGGAAGGGGTAACACTGAAGCTTTCTTT
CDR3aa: CASSYVGRGRGNTEAFF

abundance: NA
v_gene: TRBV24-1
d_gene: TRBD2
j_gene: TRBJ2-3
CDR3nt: TGTGCCACCAGTGATTTCACTAGCGGGAGGGTTAGCACAGATACGCAGTATTTT
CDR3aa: CATSDFTSGRVSTDTQYF

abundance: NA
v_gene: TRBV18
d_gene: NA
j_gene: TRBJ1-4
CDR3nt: TGTGCCAGCTCACCAAACAGCCAAAATGAAAAACTGTTTTTT
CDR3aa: CASSPNSQNEKLFF

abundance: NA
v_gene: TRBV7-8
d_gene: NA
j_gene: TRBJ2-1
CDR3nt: TGTGCCAGCAGCTTAGCGCCGGGTTACAATGAGCAGTTCTTC
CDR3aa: CASSLAPGYNEQFF

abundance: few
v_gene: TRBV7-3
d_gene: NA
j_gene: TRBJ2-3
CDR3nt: TGTGCCAGCAGCCCCCCTGGAGCGGATACGCAGTATTTT
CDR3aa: CASSPPGADTQYF

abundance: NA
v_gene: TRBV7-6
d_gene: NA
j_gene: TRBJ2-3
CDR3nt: TGTGCCAGCAGCCCCCACCTGGCGGTCCTCACAGATACGCAGTATTTT
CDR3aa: CASSPHLAVLTDTQYF

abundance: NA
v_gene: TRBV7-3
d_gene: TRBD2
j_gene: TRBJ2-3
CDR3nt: TGTGCCAGCAGCTTAACGAAACTAGCGGGCACAGATACGCAGTATTTT
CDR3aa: CASSLTKLAGTDTQYF

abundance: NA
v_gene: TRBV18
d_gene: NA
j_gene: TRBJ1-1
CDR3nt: TGTGCCAGCTCACCACAGGGGTTGACTGAAGCTTTCTTT
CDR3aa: CASSPQGLTEAFF

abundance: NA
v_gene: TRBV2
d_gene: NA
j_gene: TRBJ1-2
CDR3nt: TGTGCCAGCATGAGAGATATAAACTATGGCTACACCTTC
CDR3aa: CASMRDINYGYTF

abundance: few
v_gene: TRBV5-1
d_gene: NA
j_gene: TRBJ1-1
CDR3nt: TGCGCCAGCAGCTCCCGGGGGGAAGCGAGTACTGAAGCTTTCTTT
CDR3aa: CASSSRGEASTEAFF

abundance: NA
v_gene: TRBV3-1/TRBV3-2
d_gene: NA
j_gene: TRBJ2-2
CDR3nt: TGTGCCAGCAGCCAAGAGAGGGTCGGGTCCTTGTCCGGGGAGCTGTTTTTT
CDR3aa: CASSQERVGSLSGELFF

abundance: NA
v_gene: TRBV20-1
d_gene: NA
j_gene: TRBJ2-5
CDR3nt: TGCAGTGCTAGTAAGGGTGGGAGTAGTTTCTTGGAGACCCAGTACTTC
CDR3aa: CSASKGGSSFLETQYF

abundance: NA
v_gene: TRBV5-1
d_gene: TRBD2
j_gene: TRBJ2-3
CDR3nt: TGCGCCAGCAGCATAAGCGGGGGGGACACAGATACGCAGTATTTT
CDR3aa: CASSISGGDTDTQYF

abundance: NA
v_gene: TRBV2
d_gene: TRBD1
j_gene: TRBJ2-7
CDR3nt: TGTGCCAGCAGTGAACGGGACAGGGTGCAGTACTTC
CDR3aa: CASSERDRVQYF